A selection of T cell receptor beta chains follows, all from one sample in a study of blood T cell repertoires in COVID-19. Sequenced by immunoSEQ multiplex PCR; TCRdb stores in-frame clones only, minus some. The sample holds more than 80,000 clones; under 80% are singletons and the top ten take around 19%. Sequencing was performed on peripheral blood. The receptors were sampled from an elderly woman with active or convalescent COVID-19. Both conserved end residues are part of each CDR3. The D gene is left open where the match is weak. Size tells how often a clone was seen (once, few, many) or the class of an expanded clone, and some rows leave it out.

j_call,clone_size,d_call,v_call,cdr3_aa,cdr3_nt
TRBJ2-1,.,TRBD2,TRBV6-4,CASSDPSIRTSGGWPINEQFF,TGTGCCAGCAGTGACCCAAGTATAAGGACTAGCGGGGGGTGGCCTATAAATGAGCAGTTCTTC
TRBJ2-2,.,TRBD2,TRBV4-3,CASSQDGLAGTTGELFF,TGCGCCAGCAGCCAAGATGGTCTAGCGGGGACCACCGGGGAGCTGTTTTTT
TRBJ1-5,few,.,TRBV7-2,CASSLGGYRSSNQPQHF,TGTGCCAGCAGCTTGGGGGGGTACAGGAGTAGCAATCAGCCCCAGCATTTT
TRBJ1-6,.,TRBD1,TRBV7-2,CASSHGTGSYSPLHF,TGTGCCAGCAGCCACGGGACAGGGTCGTATTCACCCCTCCACTTT
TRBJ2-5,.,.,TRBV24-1,CATSQGSVGETQYF,TGTGCCACCAGCCAGGGATCGGTAGGAGAGACCCAGTACTTC
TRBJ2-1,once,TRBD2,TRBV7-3,CASSPTTSGGPTNQFF,TGTGCCAGCAGCCCGACGACTAGCGGGGGCCCAACTAACCAGTTCTTC
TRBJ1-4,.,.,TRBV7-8,CASSFRDFEKLFF,TGTGCCAGCAGCTTTCGGGACTTTGAAAAACTGTTTTTT
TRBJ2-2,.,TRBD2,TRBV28,CASRSGGQNTGELFF,TGTGCCAGCAGAAGCGGGGGGCAGAACACCGGGGAGCTGTTTTTT
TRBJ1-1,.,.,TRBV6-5,CASRVQGNTEAFF,TGTGCCAGCAGGGTACAGGGGAACACTGAAGCTTTCTTT
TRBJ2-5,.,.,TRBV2,CASSFSETQYF,TGTGCCAGCAGTTTTTCGGAGACCCAGTACTTC
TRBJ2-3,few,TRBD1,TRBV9,CASSPGQGGTDTQYF,TGTGCCAGCAGCCCCGGACAGGGAGGTACAGATACGCAGTATTTT
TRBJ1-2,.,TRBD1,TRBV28,CASSSPGASGTGGPTVNYGYTF,TGTGCCAGCAGTTCGCCGGGCGCCTCCGGGACAGGGGGACCGACGGTTAACTATGGCTACACCTTC
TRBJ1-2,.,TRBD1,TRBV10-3,CAISDYGQGNYGYTF,TGTGCCATCAGTGATTACGGACAGGGAAACTATGGCTACACCTTC
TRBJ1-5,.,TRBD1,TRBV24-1,CATTPPAGGNHF,TGTGCCACCACCCCCCCCGCAGGGGGGAACCATTTT
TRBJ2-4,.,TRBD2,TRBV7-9,CATGRETADIQYF,TGTGCCACCGGGAGGGAAACAGCCGACATTCAGTACTTC
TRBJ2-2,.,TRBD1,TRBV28,CASSSGDRLLTGELFF,TGTGCCAGCAGTTCTGGGGACAGGCTGTTGACCGGGGAGCTGTTTTTT
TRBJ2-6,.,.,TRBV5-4,CASSSPRRLNSGANVLTF,TGTGCCAGCAGCTCCCCCCGTAGACTCAATTCTGGGGCCAACGTCCTGACTTTC
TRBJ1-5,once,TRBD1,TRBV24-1,CATSDSRDRGIGNQPQHF,TGTGCCACCAGTGACAGCCGGGACAGGGGAATTGGCAATCAGCCCCAGCATTTT
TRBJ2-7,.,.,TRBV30,CAWSGPSYEQYF,TGTGCCTGGAGTGGGCCTTCCTACGAGCAGTACTTC
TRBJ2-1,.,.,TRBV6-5,CASSGGRYNEQFF,TGTGCCAGTTCGGGGGGCCGATACAATGAGCAGTTCTTC
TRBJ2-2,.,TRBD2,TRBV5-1,CASSFPRLAGGTGELFF,TGCGCCAGCAGCTTCCCCCGACTAGCGGGGGGGACCGGGGAGCTGTTTTTT
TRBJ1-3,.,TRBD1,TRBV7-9,CASSSSDRDSGNTIYF,TGTGCCAGCAGCTCATCCGACAGGGACTCTGGAAACACCATATATTTT
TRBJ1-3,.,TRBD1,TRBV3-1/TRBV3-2,CASRPQGARNTIYF,TGTGCCAGCAGACCTCAGGGGGCGAGGAACACCATATATTTT
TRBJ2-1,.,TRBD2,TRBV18,CASSPATTSGGAPQFF,TGTGCCAGCTCACCAGCTACGACTAGCGGGGGGGCCCCACAGTTCTTC
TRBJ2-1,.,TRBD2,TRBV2,CASSSGGVNEQFF,TGTGCCAGCAGTAGCGGGGGAGTAAATGAGCAGTTCTTC
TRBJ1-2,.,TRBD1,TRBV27,CASSSDRGYGYTF,TGTGCCAGCAGTTCGGACAGGGGCTATGGCTACACCTTC
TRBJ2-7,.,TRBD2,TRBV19,CASSTSDGVAGYYEQYF,TGTGCCAGTAGTACCTCGGACGGGGTAGCGGGATACTACGAGCAGTACTTC
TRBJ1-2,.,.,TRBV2,CATSPGGGNYGYTF,TGTGCCACCTCTCCGGGGGGGGGCAACTATGGCTACACCTTC